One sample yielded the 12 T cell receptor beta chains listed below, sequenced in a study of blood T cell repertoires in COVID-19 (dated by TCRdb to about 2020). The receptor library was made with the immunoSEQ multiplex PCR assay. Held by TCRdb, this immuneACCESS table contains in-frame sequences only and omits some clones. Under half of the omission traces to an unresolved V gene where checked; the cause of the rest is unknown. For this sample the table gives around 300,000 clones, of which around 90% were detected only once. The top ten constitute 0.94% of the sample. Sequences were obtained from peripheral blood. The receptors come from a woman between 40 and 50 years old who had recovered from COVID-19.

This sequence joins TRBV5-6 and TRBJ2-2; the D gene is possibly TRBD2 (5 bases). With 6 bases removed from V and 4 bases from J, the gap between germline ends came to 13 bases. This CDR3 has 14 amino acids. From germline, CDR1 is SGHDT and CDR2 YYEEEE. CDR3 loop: CASIDGGGTGELFF. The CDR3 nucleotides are TGTGCCAGCATCGACGGAGGTGGCACCGGGGAGCTGTTTTTT.

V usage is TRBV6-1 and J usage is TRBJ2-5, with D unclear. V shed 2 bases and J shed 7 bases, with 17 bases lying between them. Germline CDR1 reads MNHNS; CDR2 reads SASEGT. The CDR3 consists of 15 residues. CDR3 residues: CASSEIQVNFGTQYF. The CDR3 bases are TGTGCCAGCAGTGAAATTCAGGTCAATTTCGGGACCCAGTACTTC.

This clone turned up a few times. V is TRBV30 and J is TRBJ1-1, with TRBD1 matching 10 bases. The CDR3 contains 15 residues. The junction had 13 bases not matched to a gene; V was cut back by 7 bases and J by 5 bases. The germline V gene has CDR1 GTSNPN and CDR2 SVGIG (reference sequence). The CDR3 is CAYCLGTGVETEAFF. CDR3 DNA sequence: TGTGCCTATTGTCTCGGGACAGGGGTGGAAACTGAAGCTTTCTTT.

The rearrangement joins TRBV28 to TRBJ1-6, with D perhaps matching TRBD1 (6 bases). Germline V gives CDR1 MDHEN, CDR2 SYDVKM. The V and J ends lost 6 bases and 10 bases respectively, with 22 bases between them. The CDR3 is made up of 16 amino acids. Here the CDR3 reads CASRPADSSGRSPLHF. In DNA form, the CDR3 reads TGTGCCAGCAGGCCCGCGGACAGTAGCGGGCGATCACCCCTCCACTTT.

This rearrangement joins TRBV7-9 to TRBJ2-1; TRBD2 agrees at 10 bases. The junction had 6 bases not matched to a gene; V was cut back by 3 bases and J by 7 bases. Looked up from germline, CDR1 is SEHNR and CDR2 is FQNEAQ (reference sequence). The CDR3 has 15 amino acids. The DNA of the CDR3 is TGTGCCAGCAGCTTGATTCTAGCGGGAGCGAATGAGCAGTTCTTC. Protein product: CASSLILAGANEQFF.

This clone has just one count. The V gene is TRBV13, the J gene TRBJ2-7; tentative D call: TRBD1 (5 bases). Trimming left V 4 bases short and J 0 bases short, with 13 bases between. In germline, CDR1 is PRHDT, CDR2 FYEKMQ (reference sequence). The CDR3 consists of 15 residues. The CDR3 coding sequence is TGTGCCAGCAGCTCCGGACACTCGAACTCCTACGAGCAGTACTTC. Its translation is CASSSGHSNSYEQYF.

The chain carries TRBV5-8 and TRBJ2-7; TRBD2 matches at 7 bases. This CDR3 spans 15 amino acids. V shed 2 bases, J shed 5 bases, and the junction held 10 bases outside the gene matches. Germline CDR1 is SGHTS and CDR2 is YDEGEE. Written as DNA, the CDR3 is TGTGCCAGCAGCTTTGGCGGGAGCCTCCTCGACGAGCAGTACTTC. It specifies CASSFGGSLLDEQYF.

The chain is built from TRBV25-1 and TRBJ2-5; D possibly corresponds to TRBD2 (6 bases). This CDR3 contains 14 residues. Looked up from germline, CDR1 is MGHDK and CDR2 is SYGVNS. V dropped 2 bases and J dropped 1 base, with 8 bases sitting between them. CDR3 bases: TGTGCCAGCAGTGAAAACGGGGGCCAAGAGACCCAGTACTTC. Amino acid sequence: CASSENGGQETQYF.

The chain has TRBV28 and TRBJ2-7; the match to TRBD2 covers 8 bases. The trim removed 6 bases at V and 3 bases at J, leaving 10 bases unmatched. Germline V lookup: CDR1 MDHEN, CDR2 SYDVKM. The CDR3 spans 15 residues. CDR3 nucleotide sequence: TGTGCCAGCAGCTTGCACCCGGGGGGGAACTACGAGCAGTACTTC. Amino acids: CASSLHPGGNYEQYF.

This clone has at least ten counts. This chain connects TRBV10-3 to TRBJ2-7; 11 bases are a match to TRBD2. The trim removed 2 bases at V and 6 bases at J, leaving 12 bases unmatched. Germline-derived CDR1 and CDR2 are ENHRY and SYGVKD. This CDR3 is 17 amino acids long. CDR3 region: CAISEGGLAGGGGEQYF. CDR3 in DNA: TGTGCCATCAGTGAGGGGGGCCTAGCGGGAGGCGGTGGCGAGCAGTACTTC.

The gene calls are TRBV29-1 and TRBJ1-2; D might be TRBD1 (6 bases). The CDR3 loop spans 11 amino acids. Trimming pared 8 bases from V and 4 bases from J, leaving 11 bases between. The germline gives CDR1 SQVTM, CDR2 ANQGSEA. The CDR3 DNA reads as TGCAGCACAAGACAGGTCTATGGCTACACCTTC. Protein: CSTRQVYGYTF. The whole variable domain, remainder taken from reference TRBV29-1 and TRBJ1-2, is SAVISQKPSRDICQRGTSLTIQCQVDSQVTMMFWYRQQPGQSLTLIATANQGSEATYESGFVIDKFPISRPNLTFSTLTVSNMSPEDSSIYLCSTRQVYGYTFGSGTRLTVV.

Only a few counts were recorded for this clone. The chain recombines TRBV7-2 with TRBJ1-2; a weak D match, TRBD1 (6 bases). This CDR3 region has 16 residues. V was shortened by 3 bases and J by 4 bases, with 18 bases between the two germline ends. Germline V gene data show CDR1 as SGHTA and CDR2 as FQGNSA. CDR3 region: CASSLWGGPGGYGYTF. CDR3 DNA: TGTGCCAGCAGCTTGTGGGGGGGCCCTGGGGGCTATGGCTACACCTTC. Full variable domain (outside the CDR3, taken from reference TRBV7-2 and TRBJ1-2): GAGVSQSPSNKVTEKGKDVELRCDPISGHTALYWYRQSLGQGLEFLIYFQGNSAPDKSGLPSDRFSAERTGGSVSTLTIQRTQQEDSAVYLCASSLWGGPGGYGYTFGSGTRLTVV.